This T cell receptor beta chain was found in a study of T cells in Graves' hyperthyroidism and ophthalmopathy. Findings and limits, study-wide: Within blood appeared most thyroid clonotypes that had expanded above 0.001.

Amplified TCR beta CDR3 regions derived from RNA transcripts. First-round RT-PCR with HTBI primers amplified the TCR CDR3 region. TCRdb reanalysed the multiplex PCR reads using MiXCR and keeps one entry per CDR3 protein. Seen here are about 520,000 distinct CDR3 sequences, about a fifth observed once, and the top ten hold about 26%. Trimming removed 2 bases from V and 4 bases from J, with 11 bases in between. Per germline, CDR1 GTSNPN and CDR2 SVGIG (reference sequence). The CDR3 runs 13 residues. The definition of stable Graves' hyperthyroidism was no ophthalmopathy progression within 18 months. Uncontrolled infection, other autoimmune disease, pregnancy or lactation led to exclusion. The PBMCs studied were ones that came from 10 ml fresh peripheral blood. This clonotype was seen at least ten times. Its specificity is unknown.

This receptor was taken from a man between 18 and 35 years old with Graves' hyperthyroidism. The source material was blood. The genes are TRBV30 and TRBJ2-5; D gene uncertain. In DNA form, the CDR3 reads TGTGCCTGGAGTCATGGGGTAGGAGAGACCCAGTACTTC. This codes for CAWSHGVGETQYF.